The 28 T cell receptor beta chains given below trace back to one sample, sequenced in a study of blood T cell repertoires in COVID-19. TCRdb's table, derived via immunoSEQ multiplex PCR, lists solely in-frame clones and lacks some. This sample has around 95,000 clones, with 70% to 80% found just once. Sequenced sample: peripheral blood. These receptors all stem from a man aged 65 to 79 with active or convalescent COVID-19.

This chain joins TRBV6-1 and TRBJ2-2, with a tentative D call TRBD2 (6 bases). Germline loops: CDR1 MNHNS, CDR2 SASEGT. The V end lost 3 bases, the J end lost 4 bases, and 18 bases lay between the germline ends. The CDR3 has 17 residues. This CDR3 reads CASSDGGPERGTGELFF. The DNA of the CDR3 is TGTGCCAGCAGTGACGGAGGGCCGGAGAGAGGCACCGGGGAGCTGTTTTTT.

The rearrangement links TRBV3-1 (or the pseudogene TRBV3-2) to TRBJ2-5; possible D gene TRBD2, 5 bases. Looked up from germline, CDR1 is LGHDT and CDR2 is YNNKEL (reference sequence). This CDR3 has 14 amino acids. V was trimmed by 2 bases and J by 4 bases, leaving 11 bases between them. The CDR3 sequence: CASSQIAGGETQYF. The CDR3, as DNA: TGTGCCAGCAGCCAAATAGCAGGAGGAGAGACCCAGTACTTC.

The rearrangement links TRBV11-2 to TRBJ2-1; D is perhaps TRBD2 (6 bases). Between the trimmed V and J ends, which lost 3 bases and 5 bases, there was a span of 20 bases. This CDR3 is 17 amino acids long. Germline V CDR1 and CDR2: SGHAT, FQNNGV. The chain's CDR3 is CASSFPALGRGDNEQFF. For the CDR3, the DNA is TGTGCCAGCAGCTTTCCTGCCCTGGGGCGGGGTGACAATGAGCAGTTCTTC.

This chain uses TRBV2 with TRBJ1-1; the D gene is possibly TRBD1 (5 bases). V shed 4 bases and J shed 5 bases, with 14 bases lying between them. CDR1 is SNHLY and CDR2 is FYNNEI in the germline V gene. CDR3 size: 14 residues. This chain's CDR3 is CASSARQGRTEAFF. The CDR3 region has the DNA TGTGCCAGCAGTGCAAGGCAGGGTAGGACTGAAGCTTTCTTT. Complete variable domain (other parts from reference TRBV2 and TRBJ1-1): EPEVTQTPSHQVTQMGQEVILRCVPISNHLYFYWYRQILGQKVEFLVSFYNNEISEKSEIFDDQFSVERPDGSNFTLKIRSTKLEDSAMYFCASSARQGRTEAFFGQGTRLTVV.

Remarks on this clone: The sample has other DNA sequences that encode this CDR3 too. The chain has TRBV10-3 and TRBJ1-5; TRBD1 matches at 9 bases. V shed 3 bases, J shed 5 bases, and the junction held 5 bases outside the gene matches. CDR1 is ENHRY, CDR2 SYGVKD, per germline. There are 15 residues in the CDR3. CDR3 protein: CAISDSDRGYQPQHF. The CDR3 DNA follows: TGTGCCATCAGTGATTCAGACAGGGGGTATCAGCCCCAGCATTTT.

The CDR3 loop reads CASSLAGTGALYEQYF. Written as DNA, the CDR3 is TGCGCCAGCAGCTTGGCCGGGACAGGGGCCCTCTACGAGCAGTACTTC. J is TRBJ2-7 and V is TRBV5-1, with TRBD1 matching 10 bases. Germline-derived CDR1 and CDR2 are SGHRS and YFSETQ. The CDR3 runs 16 residues. Unmatched junction bases numbered 6, after V lost 0 bases and J lost 3 bases.

The CDR3 reads CATADRVESEAFF. The CDR3 region has the DNA TGTGCCACCGCGGACAGGGTTGAATCTGAAGCTTTCTTT. This chain joins TRBV10-3 and TRBJ1-1; 8 bases match TRBD1. Trimming cost V 10 bases and J 6 bases; bases outside gene matches: 10. Germline V lookup: CDR1 ENHRY, CDR2 SYGVKD. This CDR3 spans 13 amino acids.

The V and J genes are TRBV19 and TRBJ1-2; D may be TRBD1 (6 bases). The germline CDR1 and CDR2 sequences are LNHDA and SQIVND (reference sequence). The CDR3 is 14 residues long. The V gene lost 6 bases and the J gene lost 6 bases, with 17 bases spanning the gap. The CDR3 reads CASREVGTMNGYTF. CDR3 sequence (DNA): TGTGCCAGTAGGGAAGTCGGGACAATGAATGGCTACACCTTC.

This chain links TRBV11-2 with TRBJ1-3, with a tentative D call TRBD1 (5 bases). This CDR3 is 15 amino acids long. Trimming left V 3 bases short and J 1 base short, with 10 bases between. CDR1 SGHAT and CDR2 FQNNGV come from the germline V gene. In nucleotides, the CDR3 is TGTGCCAGCAGCTTTCGGGGACTATCTGGAAACACCATATATTTT. Its protein is CASSFRGLSGNTIYF.

The V and J genes are TRBV4-3 and TRBJ2-3, with 11 bases identical to TRBD2. J lost 1 base, V lost 0 bases, and 12 bases had no gene match. The CDR3 is 20 residues long. Germline loops: CDR1 LGHNA, CDR2 YSLEER. This CDR3 reads CASSQDWLAGGPTGTDTQYF. CDR3 in DNA: TGCGCCAGCAGCCAAGATTGGCTAGCGGGGGGACCCACTGGCACAGATACGCAGTATTTT.

This clone was recorded only once. V usage is TRBV5-1 and J usage is TRBJ2-7; no clear D gene. The CDR3 sequence is 13 residues long. The germline V gene has CDR1 SGHRS and CDR2 YFSETQ. The V gene lost 0 bases and the J gene lost 7 bases, with 11 bases spanning the gap. CDR3 protein: CASSLGGSWEQYF. The CDR3 bases are TGCGCCAGCAGCTTGGGCGGATCGTGGGAGCAGTACTTC.

This clone came up a few times. The chain couples TRBV28 to TRBJ2-7, with D unclear. From germline, CDR1 is MDHEN and CDR2 SYDVKM. The V gene lost 5 bases and the J gene lost 3 bases, with 5 bases spanning the gap. CDR3 length equals 11 residues. The DNA of the CDR3 is TGTGCCAGCAGTCGACTCTACGAGCAGTACTTC. Amino acid sequence: CASSRLYEQYF.

The V and J genes are TRBV18 and TRBJ2-4; perhaps TRBD1 as D (6 bases). Trimming stripped 4 bases from V and 0 bases from J, with 13 bases between. The CDR3 runs 16 residues. CDR1 KGHSH and CDR2 LQKENI come from the germline V gene. CDR3: CASSQQGNVAKNIQYF. The CDR3 DNA is TGTGCCAGCTCACAACAGGGTAATGTAGCCAAAAACATTCAGTACTTC.

In its sample, this clone was seen a few times. The V gene is TRBV10-3, the J gene TRBJ1-2; 7 bases agree with TRBD1. The CDR3 sequence is 14 residues long. V lost 2 bases, J lost 7 bases, and 7 bases stayed unmatched. Germline loops: CDR1 ENHRY, CDR2 SYGVKD. The CDR3 spells CAISEGQAFSGYTF. CDR3 DNA sequence: TGTGCCATCAGTGAGGGACAGGCGTTCTCTGGCTACACCTTC.

This chain connects TRBV21-1 to TRBJ1-4; TRBD1 was called by the table and not checked on the DNA. TRBV21-1 is given as a pseudogene. The CDR3 runs to 14 residues. CDR3 amino acids: CASGPTGASEKLFF. The CDR3 coding sequence is TGTGCCAGCGGACCGACAGGGGCATCTGAAAAACTGTTTTTT.

The rearrangement uses TRBV20-1 and TRBJ2-5; 9 bases match TRBD2. This CDR3 region has 16 residues. Germline V CDR1 and CDR2: DFQATT, SNEGSKA (reference sequence). V was clipped by 3 bases and J by 5 bases; unmatched bases: 13. The CDR3 here is CSASPSGGPLGETQYF. In DNA form, the CDR3 reads TGCAGTGCTAGTCCCAGCGGGGGGCCCCTCGGGGAGACCCAGTACTTC.

This clone came up many times. The V gene is TRBV7-2, the J gene TRBJ1-1; D gene uncertain. The V and J ends lost 2 bases and 8 bases respectively, with 18 bases between them. The CDR3 consists of 15 residues. Germline CDR1 SGHTA, CDR2 FQGNSA. CDR3 nucleotide sequence: TGTGCCAGCAGCTTATCGGGGTCGGGATATACCGAAGCTTTCTTT. Translated: CASSLSGSGYTEAFF. Full variable domain (outside the CDR3, taken from reference TRBV7-2 and TRBJ1-1): GAGVSQSPSNKVTEKGKDVELRCDPISGHTALYWYRQSLGQGLEFLIYFQGNSAPDKSGLPSDRFSAERTGGSVSTLTIQRTQQEDSAVYLCASSLSGSGYTEAFFGQGTRLTVV.

A few counts support this clone. This sequence joins TRBV18 and TRBJ2-1, with TRBD1 matching 10 bases. This CDR3 region has 16 residues. V dropped 2 bases and J dropped 3; count of bases not matched to a gene: 4. Germline-derived CDR1 and CDR2 are KGHSH and LQKENI. DNA of the CDR3: TGTGCCAGCTCACCATTCGGGACAGGGGACTACAATGAGCAGTTCTTC. Its translation is CASSPFGTGDYNEQFF.

This clone was seen more than once but under ten times. The chain links TRBV24-1 to TRBJ2-5; 11 positions match TRBD2. V lost 4 bases and J lost 1; bases outside the gene matches: 7. Germline V gives CDR1 KGHDR, CDR2 SFDVKD. The CDR3 length is 17 residues. The CDR3 loop reads CATSDSGTSGIQETQYF. CDR3 coding DNA: TGTGCCACCAGTGACTCCGGGACTAGCGGAATCCAAGAGACCCAGTACTTC.

The table lists this clone with many counts. J is TRBJ2-7 and V is TRBV4-2; TRBD1 matches at 12 bases. The germline V gene has CDR1 LGHNA and CDR2 YNFKEQ. Trimming took 0 bases from V and 4 from J; bases not matched to a gene: 13. The CDR3 extends over 19 amino acids. The CDR3 DNA is TGTGCCAGCAGCCAAGATTTGGGGACAGGGGGCCGCAGGAATTACGAGCAGTACTTC. Encoded protein: CASSQDLGTGGRRNYEQYF.

The rearrangement joins TRBV7-8 to TRBJ1-3; D gene unclear. Trimming left V 1 base short and J 4 bases short, with 8 bases between. Germline CDR1 and CDR2: SGHVS and FQNEAQ. The CDR3 runs 14 residues. In DNA, the CDR3 is TGTGCCAGCAGCTTAGAGTCCGGGGGAAACACCATATATTTT. It is translated as CASSLESGGNTIYF. The full variable domain, completed using reference TRBV7-8 and TRBJ1-3, is GAGVSQSPRYKVAKRGQDVALRCDPISGHVSLFWYQQALGQGPEFLTYFQNEAQLDKSGLPSDRFFAERPEGSVSTLKIQRTQQEDSAVYLCASSLESGGNTIYFGEGSWLTVV.

The rearrangement uses TRBV20-1 and TRBJ2-1; 8 bases align to TRBD2. Germline V lookup: CDR1 DFQATT, CDR2 SNEGSKA (reference sequence). CDR3 size: 17 residues. With V trimmed by 3 bases and J by 1 base, 11 bases remained unmatched. The DNA of the CDR3 is TGCAGTGCTAGTCCTTTAGCGGGGCGGGTTTCCTACAATGAGCAGTTCTTC. Amino acids: CSASPLAGRVSYNEQFF.

This clone was counted only a few times. The chain joins TRBV15 to TRBJ1-2; TRBD1 aligns across 9 bases. This CDR3 has 14 residues. V lost 5 bases and J lost 7; bases outside the gene matches: 8. CDR1 is LNHNV and CDR2 is YYDKDF in the germline V gene (reference sequence). The CDR3 coding sequence is TGTGCCACCAGCCCGAGCGGGACAGGGTTTGGCTACACCTTC. Translated, it gives CATSPSGTGFGYTF.

This clone appeared a few times. Written as DNA, the CDR3 is TGTGCCAGCAGTTTATGGGGTCCCCGGGACAGCATCCACGAGCAGTACTTC. As protein: CASSLWGPRDSIHEQYF. The chain links TRBV27 to TRBJ2-7, with 7 bases that match TRBD1. Germline lookup yields CDR1 MNHEY and CDR2 SMNVEV (reference sequence). The CDR3 spans 17 residues. Trimming cost V 1 base and J 5 bases; bases outside gene matches: 14.

J is TRBJ2-2 and V is TRBV19; possible D gene TRBD1, 6 bases. The V gene's germline CDR1 is LNHDA and CDR2 SQIVND (reference sequence). This CDR3 is built from 15 residues. Trimming took off 5 bases at V and 6 bases at J, with 16 bases between the two ends. The CDR3 coding sequence is TGTGCCAGTAGTGGCCGCCTTCAGGGGTCCGGGGAGCTGTTTTTT. It is translated as CASSGRLQGSGELFF.

The chain joins TRBV5-1 to TRBJ2-1, with a possible D match to TRBD1 (5 bases). V dropped 0 bases and J dropped 8 bases, with 24 bases sitting between them. Germline V CDR1 and CDR2: SGHRS, YFSETQ. There are 18 residues in the CDR3. CDR3 protein: CASSLALLSDTRRDEQFF. In nucleotides, the CDR3 is TGCGCCAGCAGCTTGGCTCTCTTGTCGGACACCCGCCGCGATGAGCAGTTCTTC.

The genes are TRBV30 and TRBJ1-6, with a possible D match to TRBD1 (6 bases). CDR3 length equals 15 residues. Per germline, CDR1 GTSNPN and CDR2 SVGIG (reference sequence). V lost 6 bases and J 0 bases, leaving 12 bases between the germline ends. CDR3 amino acids: CACLGQSSYNSPLHF. The CDR3 DNA is TGTGCCTGCCTCGGACAGAGCTCCTATAATTCACCCCTCCACTTT.

The chain uses TRBV5-4 and TRBJ2-2, with 12 bases fitting TRBD2. Trimming took 4 bases from V and 4 from J; bases not matched to a gene: 5. Germline V CDR1 and CDR2: SGHNT, YYREEE (reference sequence). The CDR3 covers 16 residues. The CDR3 DNA reads TGTGCCAGCAGCGGTAGACTAGCGGGGGCCACCGGGGAGCTGTTTTTT. Translation: CASSGRLAGATGELFF.